A single sample gave rise to the 26 T cell receptor beta chains below, sequenced in a study of CD8+CD57+ T cells in acquired aplastic anemia. Profiles of TCR beta VDJ and CDR3 were generated from a genomic DNA template. TCRdb fed the reads into MiXCR, producing one record per CDR3 protein. This repertoire shows roughly 300,000 distinct CDR3 sequences, around 60% found once; its top ten account for less than 9.5%. The specimen was sorted CD4+, CD8+, or CD8+CD57+ T cells (not recorded which) from PBMCs. Receptors originate from a human donor with severe aplastic anemia or a healthy control (not recorded which).

The chain uses TRBV6-4 and TRBJ1-1, with D perhaps TRBD1 (6 bases). CDR3 length: 13 amino acids. V gave up 1 base and J gave up 12 bases, with 15 bases separating them. Germline CDR1 and CDR2: MRHNA and SNTAGT. For the CDR3, the DNA is TGTGCCAGCAGTGACTTTCCTGGGACAACACCTTTCTTT. Residues: CASSDFPGTTPFF.

The V call is TRBV27, the J call TRBJ2-6; D not certain. The CDR3 has 13 amino acids. CDR1 and CDR2 (germline): MNHEY, SMNVEV (reference sequence). Trimming cost V 6 bases and J 2 bases, with 5 bases left between them. CDR3 DNA: TGTGCCAGCAGAATAACTGGGGCCAACGTCCTGACTTTC. Its translation: CASRITGANVLTF.

Comment on this clonotype: This may come from a read error, since a much larger clone is one base off. This chain connects TRBV9 to TRBJ2-4; D may be TRBD1 (6 bases). Germline CDR1 reads SGDLS; CDR2 reads YYNGEE. This CDR3 contains 14 residues. The DNA for the CDR3 is TGTGCCAGCAGCGTAGGGGGGCAGCAGGTCATTCAGTGCTTC. Translation: CASSVGGQQVIQCF. Filled out from reference TRBV9 and TRBJ2-4, the complete variable domain reads DSGVTQTPKHLITATGQRVTLRCSPRSGDLSVYWYQQSLDQGLQFLIQYYNGEERAKGNILERFSAQQFPDLHSELNLSSLELGDSALYFCASSVGGQQVIQCFGAGTRLSVL.

This clonotype was seen repeatedly, ten times or more. The J gene is TRBJ2-3, the V gene TRBV5-1; TRBD1 is a possible D gene (7 bases). The CDR3 consists of 17 residues. Trimming removed 0 bases from V and 6 bases from J, with 20 bases in between. Looked up from germline, CDR1 is SGHRS and CDR2 is YFSETQ. The chain's CDR3 is CASSLDPVGQRADTQYF. Here the CDR3 DNA reads TGCGCCAGCAGCTTGGATCCGGTGGGACAGCGGGCGGATACGCAGTATTTT.

The chain combines TRBV19 with TRBJ2-7; 7 bases fit TRBD2. The CDR3 totals 16 residues. With 4 bases clipped from V and 3 bases from J, the junction kept 12 bases outside the gene matches. Germline loops: CDR1 LNHDA, CDR2 SQIVND (reference sequence). The CDR3 DNA is TGTGCCAGTAGTACCCCGCGGGGGAGGGGATTCTACGAGCAGTACTTC. Protein product: CASSTPRGRGFYEQYF.

The chain couples TRBV7-9 to TRBJ2-7; 8 positions match TRBD1. The DNA matches TRBJ2-5 better at its end, which makes the J call doubtful. The CDR3 is 14 residues long. The germline gives CDR1 SEHNR, CDR2 FQNEAQ (reference sequence). As DNA, the CDR3 is TGTGCCAGCAGCTTCCGGACAGGGCAAGAGACCCAGTACTTC. Translating it yields CASSFRTGQETQYF.

The chain joins TRBV10-3 to TRBJ1-2, with TRBD1 matching over 9 bases. From germline, CDR1 is ENHRY and CDR2 SYGVKD. This CDR3 region has 16 residues. V lost 0 bases and J lost 4; bases outside the gene matches: 6. The CDR3 loop reads CAISESQGQGGYGYTF. In DNA, the CDR3 is TGTGCCATCAGTGAGTCGCAGGGACAGGGAGGCTATGGCTACACCTTC.

This clonotype was picked up a small number of times. The chain has TRBV7-9 and TRBJ2-1; 9 nucleotides match TRBD2. Germline trimming cut 5 bases from V and 6 bases from J; bases unmatched to any gene: 8. The germline V gene has CDR1 SEHNR and CDR2 FQNEAQ (reference sequence). The CDR3 contains 15 residues. The CDR3 sequence: CASSTTGTSSNEQFF. The CDR3 nucleotides are TGTGCCAGCAGCACTACGGGGACTAGCAGCAATGAGCAGTTCTTC. Full variable domain (outside the CDR3, taken from reference TRBV7-9 and TRBJ2-1): DTGVSQNPRHKITKRGQNVTFRCDPISEHNRLYWYRQTLGQGPEFLTYFQNEAQLEKSRLLSDRFSAERPKGSFSTLEIQRTEQGDSAMYLCASSTTGTSSNEQFFGPGTRLTVL.

J is TRBJ2-1 and V is TRBV20-1, with TRBD2 matching 12 bases. This CDR3 is built from 16 residues. J was trimmed by 6 bases and V by 4 bases; bases with no gene match: 10. CDR1 DFQATT and CDR2 SNEGSKA come from the germline V gene (reference sequence). Here the CDR3 reads CSATTSGGQFINEQFF. The DNA for the CDR3 is TGCAGTGCTACAACTAGCGGGGGGCAATTCATCAATGAGCAGTTCTTC.

This chain links TRBV5-4 with TRBJ1-6; TRBD1 aligns across 11 bases. Unmatched junction bases numbered 5, after V lost 3 bases and J lost 9 bases. This CDR3 region has 15 residues. Germline CDR1 is SGHNT and CDR2 is YYREEE (reference sequence). The DNA of the CDR3 is TGTGCCAGCAGCTCCGGACAGGGGGCTCTTTCACCCCTCCACTTT. This gives the protein CASSSGQGALSPLHF.

This clonotype was seen a few times. The chain recombines TRBV20-1 with TRBJ1-2; no firm D call. Trimming removed 6 bases at V and 8 bases at J, with 16 bases between. This CDR3 spans 12 amino acids. CDR1 and CDR2 (germline): DFQATT, SNEGSKA (reference sequence). The chain's CDR3 is CSATPQAGGYTF. The CDR3, as DNA: TGCAGTGCCACCCCTCAGGCAGGAGGCTACACCTTC.

The chain has TRBV5-1 and TRBJ1-6; TRBD1 matches at 9 bases. Germline CDR1 is SGHRS and CDR2 is YFSETQ. The CDR3 has 16 amino acids. After removal of 4 bases from V and 7 bases from J, the junction contained 9 bases not matched to a gene. The DNA for the CDR3 is TGCGCCAGCAGCCGGGGACAGACAGGGGGAAATTCACCCCTCCACTTT. The encoded protein is CASSRGQTGGNSPLHF.

J is TRBJ2-1 and V is TRBV6-1; 9 bases map to TRBD2. In germline, CDR1 is MNHNS, CDR2 SASEGT. The length of the CDR3 is 13 residues. V was clipped by 6 bases and J by 8 bases; unmatched bases: 5. CDR3 sequence: CASRGLASDEQFF. The CDR3, as DNA: TGTGCCAGCAGAGGACTAGCGTCCGATGAGCAGTTCTTC.

The gene calls are TRBV11-3 and TRBJ2-5; 7 nucleotides agree with TRBD2. The ends lost 1 base at V and 6 bases at J; junction bases unmatched: 5. CDR1 and CDR2 (germline): SGHNT, YENEEA. The CDR3 runs to 14 residues. CDR3 nucleotide sequence: TGTGCCAGCAGCTTAGGGGGGGACTACCAGACCCAGTACTTC. Protein sequence: CASSLGGDYQTQYF.

V is TRBV18 and J is TRBJ1-2; D may be TRBD1 (6 bases). This CDR3 comprises 16 residues. The V and J ends lost 2 bases and 4 bases respectively, with 17 bases between them. Germline values: CDR1 KGHSH, CDR2 LQKENI. The CDR3 protein is CASSPSSGTLSYGYTF. In nucleotides, the CDR3 is TGTGCCAGCTCACCAAGTTCAGGGACATTGAGCTATGGCTACACCTTC.

Only one count was recorded for this clonotype. The J gene is TRBJ2-7, the V gene TRBV9; TRBD2 matches at 8 bases. The germline V gene encodes CDR1 SGDLS and CDR2 YYNGEE. V shed 0 bases, J shed 5 bases, and the junction held 7 bases outside the gene matches. The length of the CDR3 is 15 residues. Written as DNA, the CDR3 is TGTGCCAGCAGCGTAGACGGGACTAGTATCCACGAGCAGTACTTC. Residues: CASSVDGTSIHEQYF.

This clonotype was observed a few times. The rearrangement joins TRBV10-3 to TRBJ1-1; D not resolved. The CDR3 totals 11 residues. Germline assignment: CDR1 ENHRY and CDR2 SYGVKD. Trimming pared 10 bases from V and 0 bases from J, leaving 6 bases between. The CDR3 DNA sequence: TGTGCCACCTCCTTGAACACTGAAGCTTTCTTT. Amino acid sequence: CATSLNTEAFF.

This clonotype occurred many times. This rearrangement joins TRBV5-8 to TRBJ2-3; 16 bases fit TRBD2. J was trimmed by 3 bases and V by 4 bases; bases with no gene match: 8. This CDR3 has 18 amino acids. Per the germline V gene, CDR1 is SGHTS and CDR2 is YDEGEE. The CDR3 DNA reads TGTGCCAGCAGCGGGGGGACTAGCGGGGGGGCCCTAACAGATACGCAGTATTTT. Its translation is CASSGGTSGGALTDTQYF.

This clonotype was seen at least ten times. The chain carries TRBV6-1 and TRBJ1-2, with D unclear. V was trimmed by 8 bases and J by 4 bases, leaving 23 bases between them. The CDR3 sequence is 16 residues long. The V gene's germline CDR1 is MNHNS and CDR2 SASEGT. CDR3 amino acids: CASRKGTGPSIYGYTF. The CDR3 nucleotides are TGTGCCAGCCGCAAGGGTACGGGCCCCTCTATCTATGGCTACACCTTC.

The chain couples TRBV19 to TRBJ2-3; D is unresolved. This CDR3 is built from 15 residues. Germline assignment: CDR1 LNHDA and CDR2 SQIVND (reference sequence). The V end lost 7 bases, the J end lost 6 bases, and 20 bases lay between the germline ends. CDR3 sequence: CASTAMGSRKDTQYF. The CDR3, as DNA: TGTGCCAGTACAGCGATGGGATCCCGGAAGGATACGCAGTATTTT.

J is TRBJ2-5 and V is TRBV15, with unresolved D. V lost 10 bases, J lost 1 base, and 13 bases lay in between. The CDR3 consists of 13 residues. Germline loops: CDR1 LNHNV, CDR2 YYDKDF (reference sequence). CDR3 amino acids: CASENRRQETQYF. DNA of the CDR3: TGTGCCAGCGAAAATCGCCGCCAAGAGACCCAGTACTTC.

The rearrangement joins TRBV7-2 to TRBJ2-1; D is uncertain. Looked up from germline, CDR1 is SGHTA and CDR2 is FQGNSA. Trimming pared 3 bases from V and 0 bases from J, leaving 9 bases between. The CDR3 sequence is 15 residues long. The CDR3 loop reads CASSFMGSSYNEQFF. DNA of the CDR3: TGTGCCAGCAGCTTTATGGGTAGCTCCTACAATGAGCAGTTCTTC.

This clonotype was picked up many times. V gene TRBV5-8 combines with J gene TRBJ2-7, with 7 bases aligning to TRBD1. This CDR3 comprises 13 residues. The V gene end was trimmed by 2 bases and the J gene end by 6 bases; junction bases not matched to a gene: 5. Germline V lookup: CDR1 SGHTS, CDR2 YDEGEE. CDR3 bases: TGTGCCAGCAGCTTCCGACAGGGAAGCGAGCAGTACTTC. Protein: CASSFRQGSEQYF.

This clonotype was counted ten times or more. This chain connects TRBV29-1 to TRBJ1-1; possible D gene TRBD1, 5 bases. V lost 4 bases, J lost 4 bases, and 13 bases lay in between. The CDR3 contains 13 residues. Germline lookup yields CDR1 SQVTM and CDR2 ANQGSEA. The CDR3, as DNA: TGCAGCGTTGTGGGGGTGGGGGGCACTGAAGCTTTCTTT. Its protein is CSVVGVGGTEAFF.

For this clonotype: At one end the junction does not follow the germline gene, possibly because of a read error. The chain recombines TRBV19 with TRBJ2-6; 11 bases match TRBD1. Germline V gene sequence: CDR1 LNHDA, CDR2 SQIVND (reference sequence). CDR3 length: 13 amino acids. The CDR3 here is CASKGTGGNVLTF. In nucleotides, the CDR3 is TGTGCCAGTAAGGGGACAGGGGGCAACGTCCTGACTTTC.

The rearrangement uses TRBV7-6 and TRBJ2-1; 10 nucleotides line up with TRBD2. J was trimmed by 6 bases and V by 5 bases; bases with no gene match: 7. Germline V gives CDR1 SGHVS, CDR2 FNYEAQ. The CDR3 has 15 residues. The chain's CDR3 is CASSLGTSAPNEQFF. CDR3 DNA sequence: TGTGCCAGCAGCCTAGGGACTAGCGCTCCCAATGAGCAGTTCTTC. The whole variable domain, remainder taken from reference TRBV7-6 and TRBJ2-1, is GAGVSQSPRYKVTKRGQDVALRCDPISGHVSLYWYRQALGQGPEFLTYFNYEAQQDKSGLPNDRFSAERPEGSISTLTIQRTEQRDSAMYRCASSLGTSAPNEQFFGPGTRLTVL.